This TCR beta chain was identified during a study of patients and donors after allogeneic stem cell transplantation. In TCRdb, the RT-PCR reads were re-called with MiXCR into one record per CDR3 protein. The sample includes about 40,000 distinct CDR3 sequences, about 30% of them seen just once. There are 16 residues in the CDR3. Deletions cut 0 bases from V and 0 bases from J, with 8 bases between. Germline lookup yields CDR1 MNHEY and CDR2 SVGAGI. This clonotype was recorded a few times. The chain links TRBV6-5 to TRBJ2-2; no definite D call. What was sequenced was blood, either unsorted or a sorted T cell fraction (not recorded which). This receptor was taken from a human donor who was either an allogeneic HSCT recipient or a stem cell or donor lymphocyte infusion donor (not recorded which). It is not recorded whose cells these are; they may come from a transplant donor. DNA for the CDR3: TGTGCCAGCAGTTACTCGGGCTACTCGAACACCGGGGAGCTGTTTTTT. The encoded protein is CASSYSGYSNTGELFF.